Below, one T cell receptor beta chain is given with its context. The entry originates in a study of blood T cell repertoires in COVID-19. Overall study: In each case, the material was cDNA or gDNA derived from T cells, B-cell-depleted T cells, or PBMCs.

As handled by the study authors: Reference gene primer amplification gave nucleated cell count estimates. Method: immunoSEQ multiplex PCR; TCRdb's copy keeps in-frame clones and lacks some. The V and J calls and clone size were taken over from that table, and D and trimming were inferred from the DNA. The table includes some 150,000 clones, approximately 87% detected once. This CDR3 has 16 residues. V was shortened by 0 bases and J by 3 bases, with 11 bases between the two germline ends. Germline V CDR1 and CDR2: LGHDT, YNNKEL (reference sequence). This TCR came from a man aged 50 to 59 with active COVID-19. Sequences were obtained from peripheral blood. The rearrangement links TRBV3-1 (or the pseudogene TRBV3-2) to TRBJ1-4; D might be TRBD1 (6 bases). The CDR3 nucleotides read TGTGCCAGCAGCCAAGAAGGGGGGGCCCCTAATGAAAAACTGTTTTTT. It encodes CASSQEGGAPNEKLFF.